This T cell receptor (beta chain) is drawn from a study of cytomegalovirus exposure and HLA in healthy donors (dated 2017 in TCRdb). As for the study more broadly: In an earlier analysis of under 600 of the donors, 250 to 300 Gb of sequence data and 120 million or so unique TCR beta sequences from 150 million to 200 million T cells were reported. An early release that covered fewer than 800 HLA-typed donors contained about 290 gigabases of sequencing data and 70 million to 100 million unique TCR sequences. Of the roughly 420 genotyped donors, more than 75% were placed in the genetic ancestry cluster associated with self-reported Caucasian donors. The study aimed to test whether cataloging public T cell receptors could reveal signatures of past pathogen exposure. Using immunosequencing, the study profiled T cell repertoires from around 670 subjects and related those repertoires to cytomegalovirus serostatus. A separate validation cohort of 90 to 150 different subjects was used in addition to the roughly 700-subject first cohort. High-throughput TCR immunosequencing, statistical association of individual TCRs with disease status, and machine learning were combined to predict cytomegalovirus infection status. A later analysis re-analyzed previously published TCR beta repertoires from hundreds of donors and added high-resolution HLA genotyping to study TCR occurrence patterns. The later analysis used no new phenotypic data to find candidate immune exposures, relying instead on TCR beta sequences and their occurrence across donors. An earlier analysis of 500 to 650 of the donors applied high-throughput TCR beta sequencing to assess whether each TCR beta V gene segment acted as functional or pseudogenic. Alongside the repertoire data, information on donor age, sex, ethnicity and CMV serostatus was compiled. In a later genetic analysis, genome-wide SNP genotypes for about 65% of the roughly 700 donors were used, and that subset was treated as a discovery cohort. All discovery cohort repertoires had been generated using a single sequencing platform. Both class I and class II loci were covered by HLA typing, at four-digit resolution. The number of donors typed differed by locus, with 629-630 for A, B, C, DRB1 and DQB1, roughly 520 for DQA1, over 600 for DPA1, and 450 to 480 for DPB1. Four or five DR-DQ haplotypes were handled as single units for association and clustering, since linkage in the cohort was strong. Among several hundred genotyped donors of the cohort, an average of approximately 240,000 unique TCR beta nucleotide sequences was sequenced per donor, of which about 19% were non-productive. Study-level results and caveats: Strong co-occurrence of HLA alleles, especially DR and DQ, made assigning TCR associations to individual alleles difficult. Compared with equally common non-associated chains, HLA-associated TCR beta chains in a later analysis were more clonally expanded and had lower generation probabilities. In an earlier analysis of more than 450 of the donors, most TCR beta V segments were observed in productive rearrangements about 87% or about 30% of the time, broadly matching IMGT annotations. Only TCR beta chains were sequenced in this cohort, and the absence of alpha or paired-chain data limited detectable features. In a later analysis, 15,000 to 20,000 TCR beta sequences were associated with specific HLA alleles at a false discovery rate of 0.05. Most TCR sequences were seen in very few donors, while some public TCRs were found in many individuals. Correlated functional status among segregating V segments might be attributable to linkage disequilibrium, but an unknown experimental factor could not be ruled out. In both the original and validation cohorts, the classifier was reported to diagnose cytomegalovirus status with high specificity and sensitivity. A further reported finding was that TCR beta sequences accurately predicted the HLA-A and HLA-B alleles for most subjects in the first cohort. A total of 150 or so TCR beta chains were listed by the study as associated with cytomegalovirus. An association between a missense DCLRE1C variant and V-gene and J-gene trimming of TCR beta chains was found in a later genetic analysis and replicated in an independent cohort. A cluster of highly shared sequence variants was judged likely to be a technical artifact of the sequencing pipeline. A later analysis reported that several top co-occurrence clusters appeared linked to parvovirus B19, influenza, CMV and Epstein-Barr virus. A few of the identified cytomegalovirus-associated TCR beta chains were confirmed in vitro to be specific for cytomegalovirus antigens. Compared with the roughly 700-donor mean, donors in an Asian-associated ancestry cluster had fewer N-insertions in productive TCRs, according to a later genetic analysis. Roughly uniform sequencing depth across donors was assumed in presence/absence analyses, although this assumption may not hold. According to a later analysis, most CMV-associated TCR beta chains appeared to be HLA-restricted, and the HLA associations seemed to be driven largely by CMV exposure. CMV serostatus was the only immune exposure information available for the cohort. According to a later analysis, TCR association rates differed among HLA loci, with DRB1 alleles showing the most associated TCRs and HLA-C alleles showing the fewest. Because some donors lacked HLA typing at each locus, the association tests relied only on the typed subset. The authors suggested that the approach could potentially be generalized to other disease states and immunological phenotypes. The 87-base-pair reads could not distinguish some IMGT-functional V segments, including TRBV6-2 and TRBV6-3, so those segments were excluded. Because counts were too low, about 18 rarely observed V segments, including chromosome 9 orphons, were excluded from the earlier analysis of around 640 of the donors.

The library was built by means of the immunoSEQ multiplex PCR assay. A mixture of 60 forward primers for TCR Vbeta segments and 13 reverse primers for TCR Jbeta segments was used in the multiplex PCR. The CDR3 region of rearranged TCR beta genes was amplified from genomic DNA by a multiplex PCR assay. Amplified TCR beta libraries were sequenced as 87-base-pair reads on the Illumina HiSeq System. In the source study's methods: A later analysis counted 65 million to 90 million unique TCR beta chains across the 650 to 800 repertoires, and 9.5 million to 11 million of these chains were shared by at least two donors. Raw reads were error-corrected and collapsed into unique sequences by a nearest-neighbor algorithm in which closely related sequences were merged to remove PCR and sequencing errors. To assign V, D and J gene segments, CDR3 sequences were aligned to IMGT reference sequences. For a sequence to be retained, a match of at least six nucleotides to both a V gene segment and a J gene segment was required. A rearrangement counted as productive if the CDR3 had no stop codons and remained in frame with V and J, and every other rearrangement counted as non-productive. Following IMGT convention, CDR3 was defined as the stretch from the second conserved V-encoded cysteine up to the conserved J-encoded phenylalanine. Sequences without an unambiguous match to a single V gene segment were excluded from the earlier analysis of a few hundred of the donors. In an earlier analysis of a few hundred of the donors, a V segment was called functional when productive rearrangements were above 56.7%, and segregating when the standard deviation between donors exceeded 5%. To diagnose cytomegalovirus status from the catalog of TCR beta chain sequences, a statistical classification framework was built. In a later analysis, TCR nucleotide sequences were compared against IMGT/GENE-DB human TR gene sequences so that V and J genes could be assigned. The TCRdist pipeline was used in a later analysis to assign CDR3 sequences and most-parsimonious VDJ recombination scenarios. In a later analysis, each TCR beta chain was defined by its CDR3 amino acid sequence together with its V-gene family, and reads lacking a unique V-gene family were excluded. As a way to deal with suspected cross-contamination and a sequencing artifact, a later analysis dropped 640 or so nucleotide sequences that were highly shared and had low generation probability. A later analysis calculated a clonal expansion index for each public chain from normalized within-repertoire ranks of inferred template counts. In a later analysis, generation probabilities were computed with a VDJ recombination model fitted to out-of-frame rearrangements, and the resulting probabilities were checked against IGoR. In a later analysis, TCR-TCR, TCR-HLA and TCR-CMV co-occurrence was scored with hypergeometric tests, and a repertoire-size bias correction was applied to TCR pairs. False discovery rates were estimated in a later analysis by permuting HLA or CMV assignments 20 times. In a later analysis, co-occurring TCRs were grouped with DBSCAN, and TCRdist sequence similarity was added when clustering was performed within HLA-allele-positive subsets. Repertoires with fewer than 30,000 or more than 120,000 public chains, plus five repertoires with anomalous nucleotide sharing, were excluded from co-occurrence clustering. The immuneACCESS repertoire file appears here via TCRdb, limited to in-frame rearrangements. These files lack a portion of the clones; in checked studies, under half of the deficit traces to unresolved V genes, and the cause of the others is not known. That table furnishes V, J and clone size, whereas the DNA furnished D and trimming. In all, the sample holds about 89,000 clones, and around a tenth of those were seen once. The ten largest clones take up about 5% of the sample.

This clone was recorded a few times. No antigen is known for it. Per-base qualities were not stored, and no clone one base away is much larger. The junction carries 17 bases between V and J, which are trimmed by 5 bases and 7 bases respectively. Taken from the germline V gene (reference sequence), the CDR1 and CDR2 loops are MNHEY and SMNVEV. The CDR3 numbers 15 residues from cysteine through phenylalanine. Left in the record is the CDR3 DNA by itself, 45 bases read in frame from the first base. The cohort comprised around 690 healthy bone marrow donors. All cohort members were sampled while nominally healthy, although unrecorded immune exposures were likely present. The donor was CMV seropositive and was included in the group of almost 300 seropositive cohort members. Every donor gave a peripheral blood sample, and the peripheral blood mononuclear cells from that sample were used for TCR beta sequencing. Genomic DNA was extracted from the blood cell samples with the Qiagen DNeasy Blood Extraction Kit.

This clonotype was obtained from a man between 45 and 60 years old in good health and CMV-seropositive. The sample taken for sequencing was PBMCs. The chain couples TRBV27 to TRBJ1-4, with the D gene call left open. The CDR3 is CASSRVGEAREKLFF. The DNA sequence is TGTGCCAGCAGTAGAGTCGGGGAGGCGCGTGAAAAACTGTTTTTT.